This TCR beta chain derives from a study of blood T cell repertoires in COVID-19 (dated by TCRdb to 2018 to 2021). Describing the broader study: Samples from collaborators originated in the United States, Italy and Spain and spanned both the acute and convalescent phases of COVID-19. The repertoires were released in a freely available public database meant as a resource for research on the immune response to SARS-CoV-2. Where HLA class I and class II types were available, the types were taken from metadata supplied by the sample provider, not from assay-based typing. Sample metadata almost always included a de-identified subject ID, COVID-19 status, age in years and sex. The material from the prospective study consisted of cDNA or gDNA derived from T cells, B-cell-depleted T cells, or PBMCs. Subjects who had been exposed to COVID-19, were actively infected with it, or had recovered from it provided the deeply sampled blood TCRbeta repertoires that made up the dataset. The samples were drawn from two sources: the first 160 participants of the ongoing ImmuneRACE study, and some 1,300 subjects contributed by 6 global collaborators. Results and caveats for the whole study, not just this receptor: Clinical and demographic metadata were provided uncurated, with the amount varying by source and participant.

The immunoSEQ Assay, a bias-controlled multiplex PCR, was used to amplify TCRbeta CDR3 regions from genomic DNA. The paper's data handling went like this. Within the assay, amplification of reference gene primers was used to estimate how many nucleated cells each sample contained. Sequence reads were collapsed and filtered to measure the absolute abundance of every unique TCRbeta CDR3 rearrangement. Productive Simpson clonality was computed per sample as the square root of Simpson's diversity index over productive rearrangements. The source is immuneACCESS, and TCRdb retained only in-frame sequences with V and J called. Part of the clones is not carried over; for the studies checked, unresolved V genes explain less than half of this, and the remainder is unexplained. The DNA gave D and trimming, while V, J and clone size come from that table. The sample table shows nearly 350,000 clones, and around 90% are seen once. The ten largest clones take up 3% to 4% of the sample.

The CDR3 runs 12 amino acids, cysteine and valine included. This entry keeps only the CDR3 DNA: 36 bases, framed from base 1. Per the germline V gene, SGHNT is the CDR1 and YENEEA is the CDR2. V sheds 5 bases and J sheds 1 base, leaving 6 bases between their ends. Concerning this clone: Its antigen is not yet known. Base qualities are not provided; no much larger clone lies one nucleotide away.

A second Seattle source provided samples from volunteer blood donors who had recovered from COVID-19. Collaborating institutions collected whole blood in K2EDTA tubes following their own protocols. Collaborator samples were shipped for TCRbeta analysis as frozen whole blood, isolated PBMCs, or DNA extracted from either sample type. The sequence came from a woman between 18 and 30 years old who had recovered from COVID-19. The rearranged chain carries TRBV11-3 and TRBJ2-7, with no reliable assignment of the D segment. The sample taken for sequencing was peripheral blood. The DNA reads TGTGCCAGCAGCCCGACTTCCTACGAGCAGTACGTC. Translation gives CASSPTSYEQYV.